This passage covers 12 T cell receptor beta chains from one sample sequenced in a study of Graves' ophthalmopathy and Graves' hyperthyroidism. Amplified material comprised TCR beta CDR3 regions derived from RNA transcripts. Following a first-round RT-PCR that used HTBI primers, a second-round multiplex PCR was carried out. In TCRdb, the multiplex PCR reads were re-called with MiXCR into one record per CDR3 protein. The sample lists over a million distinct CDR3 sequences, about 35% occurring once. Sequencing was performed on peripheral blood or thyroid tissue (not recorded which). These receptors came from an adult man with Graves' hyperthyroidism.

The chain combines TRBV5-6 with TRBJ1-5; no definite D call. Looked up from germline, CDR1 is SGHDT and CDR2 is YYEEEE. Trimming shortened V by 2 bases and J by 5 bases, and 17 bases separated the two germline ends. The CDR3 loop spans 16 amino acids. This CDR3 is CASSFSSRIGDQPQHF. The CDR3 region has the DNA TGTGCCAGCAGCTTTTCTTCAAGGATCGGGGATCAGCCCCAGCATTTT.

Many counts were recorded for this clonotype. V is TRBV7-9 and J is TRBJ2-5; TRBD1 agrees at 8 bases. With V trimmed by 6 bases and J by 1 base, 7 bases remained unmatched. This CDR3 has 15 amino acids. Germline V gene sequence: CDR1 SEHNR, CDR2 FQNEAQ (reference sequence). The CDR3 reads CASSWRTGIQETQYF. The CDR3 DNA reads TGTGCCAGCAGTTGGAGGACAGGGATCCAAGAGACCCAGTACTTC.

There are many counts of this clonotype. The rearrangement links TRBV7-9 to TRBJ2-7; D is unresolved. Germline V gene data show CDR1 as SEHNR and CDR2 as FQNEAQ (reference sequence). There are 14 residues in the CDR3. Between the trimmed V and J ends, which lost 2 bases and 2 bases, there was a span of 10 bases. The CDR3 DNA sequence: TGTGCCAGCAGCTTAACGTCCAGGACCTACGAGCAGTACTTC. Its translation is CASSLTSRTYEQYF.

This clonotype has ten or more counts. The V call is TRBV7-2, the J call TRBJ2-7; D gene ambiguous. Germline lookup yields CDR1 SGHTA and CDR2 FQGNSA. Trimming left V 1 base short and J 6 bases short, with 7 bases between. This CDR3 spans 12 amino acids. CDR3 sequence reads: CASSLVHPEQYF. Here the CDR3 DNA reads TGTGCCAGCAGCTTAGTTCATCCCGAGCAGTACTTC.

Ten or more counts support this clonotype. CDR3 region: CSVEDGAGGRYEQYF. In nucleotides, the CDR3 is TGCAGCGTTGAAGATGGAGCGGGAGGGCGCTACGAGCAGTACTTC. The chain uses TRBV29-1 and TRBJ2-7; 10 bases fit TRBD2. J was trimmed by 3 bases and V by 0 bases; bases with no gene match: 5. This CDR3 spans 15 amino acids. Germline-derived CDR1 and CDR2 are SQVTM and ANQGSEA.

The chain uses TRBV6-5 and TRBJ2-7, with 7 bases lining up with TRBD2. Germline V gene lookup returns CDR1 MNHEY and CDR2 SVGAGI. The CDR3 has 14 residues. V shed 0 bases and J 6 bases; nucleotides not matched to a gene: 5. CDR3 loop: CASSYSGLGGEQYF. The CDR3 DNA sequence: TGTGCCAGCAGTTACTCCGGACTAGGAGGCGAGCAGTACTTC.

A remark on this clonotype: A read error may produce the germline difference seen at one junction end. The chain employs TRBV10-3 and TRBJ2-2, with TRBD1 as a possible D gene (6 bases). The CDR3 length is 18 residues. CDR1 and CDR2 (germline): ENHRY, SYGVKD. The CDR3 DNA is TGTGCCAGCAGTTACCGGTTCCCGGGACAATCGAACACCGGGGAGCTGTTTTTT. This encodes CASSYRFPGQSNTGELFF.

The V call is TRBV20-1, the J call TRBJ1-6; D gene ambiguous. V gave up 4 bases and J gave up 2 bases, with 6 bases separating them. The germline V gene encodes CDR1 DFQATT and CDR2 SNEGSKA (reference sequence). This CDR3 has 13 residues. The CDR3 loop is CSAKGPYNSPLHF. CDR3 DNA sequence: TGCAGTGCTAAAGGGCCCTATAATTCACCCCTCCACTTT.

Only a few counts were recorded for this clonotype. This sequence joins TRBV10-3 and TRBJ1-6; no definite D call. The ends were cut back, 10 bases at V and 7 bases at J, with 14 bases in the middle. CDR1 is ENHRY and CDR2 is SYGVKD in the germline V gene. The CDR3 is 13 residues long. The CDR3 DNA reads TGTGCCACCCAGGCCTCATGGAATTCACCCCTCCACTTT. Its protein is CATQASWNSPLHF.

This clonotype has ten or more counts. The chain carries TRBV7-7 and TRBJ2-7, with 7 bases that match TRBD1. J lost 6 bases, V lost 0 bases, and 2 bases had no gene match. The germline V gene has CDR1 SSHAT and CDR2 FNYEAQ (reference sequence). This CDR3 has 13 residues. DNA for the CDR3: TGTGCCAGCAGCTTAGCGAACAGGGGCGAGCAGTACTTC. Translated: CASSLANRGEQYF.

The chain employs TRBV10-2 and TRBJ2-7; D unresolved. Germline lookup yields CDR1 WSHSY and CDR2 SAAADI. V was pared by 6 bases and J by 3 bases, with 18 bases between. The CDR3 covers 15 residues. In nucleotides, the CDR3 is TGCGCCAGCAGCCAAGACTTAACGGTCGGCTACGAGCAGTACTTC. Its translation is CASSQDLTVGYEQYF.

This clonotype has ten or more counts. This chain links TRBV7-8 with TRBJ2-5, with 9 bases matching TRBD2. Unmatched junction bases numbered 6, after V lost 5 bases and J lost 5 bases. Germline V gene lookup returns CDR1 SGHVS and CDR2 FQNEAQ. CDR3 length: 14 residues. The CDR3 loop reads CASSQAGGRETQYF. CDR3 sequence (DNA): TGTGCCAGCAGCCAAGCGGGGGGCAGGGAGACCCAGTACTTC.